The 32 T cell receptor beta chains in this list originate from one sample, sequenced in a study of blood T cell repertoires in COVID-19. TCRdb's copy holds only in-frame clones and misses some; the assay was immunoSEQ multiplex PCR. The table includes 150,000 to 200,000 clones, around 89% detected once. The specimen was PBMCs or T cells enriched from blood (not recorded which). The receptors derive from a woman between 18 and 29 years old who had recovered from COVID-19.

The chain uses TRBV5-1 and TRBJ2-3, with 7 bases identical to TRBD2. The germline V gene has CDR1 SGHRS and CDR2 YFSETQ. CDR3 length: 16 residues. V lost 2 bases, J lost 3 bases, and 9 bases stayed unmatched. The chain's CDR3 is CASSLGGRASTDTQYF. CDR3 nucleotide sequence: TGCGCCAGCAGCTTAGGAGGGAGGGCCAGTACAGATACGCAGTATTTT.

The genes are TRBV6-2 or TRBV6-3 and TRBJ2-7; TRBD1 agrees at 8 bases. The CDR3 contains 14 residues. Looked up from germline, CDR1 is MNHEY and CDR2 is SVGEGT. Germline trimming cut 2 bases from V and 4 bases from J; bases unmatched to any gene: 4. CDR3 residues: CASSYSDRGYEQYF. The CDR3, as DNA: TGTGCCAGCAGTTACAGTGACAGGGGATACGAGCAGTACTTC.

The rearrangement joins TRBV7-8 to TRBJ2-4, with TRBD2 matching over 8 bases. The germline gives CDR1 SGHVS, CDR2 FQNEAQ. This CDR3 comprises 16 residues. V was clipped by 3 bases and J by 0 bases; unmatched bases: 4. The CDR3 spells CASSFSGTLAKNIQYF. Written as DNA, the CDR3 is TGTGCCAGCAGCTTTAGCGGGACCTTAGCCAAAAACATTCAGTACTTC.

This rearrangement joins TRBV9 to TRBJ1-2; D is perhaps TRBD1 (6 bases). Per germline, CDR1 SGDLS and CDR2 YYNGEE. The V and J ends lost 4 bases and 0 bases respectively, with 22 bases between them. This CDR3 is built from 18 residues. The CDR3 DNA is TGTGCCAGCAGCTTTAGCTACAGGGTTTCGCAAACTAACTATGGCTACACCTTC. This translates into CASSFSYRVSQTNYGYTF.

This chain links TRBV9 with TRBJ2-1; the D gene is possibly TRBD2 (5 bases). Germline-derived CDR1 and CDR2 are SGDLS and YYNGEE. The length of the CDR3 is 17 residues. V lost 0 bases to trimming and J lost 0 bases, with 13 bases between them. The CDR3: CASSVGRSGASYNEQFF. CDR3 nucleotide sequence: TGTGCCAGCAGCGTAGGTCGGAGCGGAGCCTCCTACAATGAGCAGTTCTTC.

CDR3 sequence: CSARGDYGYTF. The CDR3 DNA is TGCAGTGCTAGGGGCGACTATGGCTACACCTTC. The rearrangement links TRBV20-1 to TRBJ1-2; D gene uncertain. The V gene's germline CDR1 is DFQATT and CDR2 SNEGSKA (reference sequence). This CDR3 is 11 amino acids long. Between the trimmed V and J ends, which lost 3 bases and 3 bases, there was a span of 5 bases.

The rearrangement links TRBV6-4 to TRBJ2-1; TRBD1 agrees at 9 bases. This CDR3 has 15 residues. CDR1 MRHNA and CDR2 SNTAGT come from the germline V gene. V was clipped by 2 bases and J by 7 bases; unmatched bases: 6. The CDR3 DNA reads as TGTGCCAGCAGTGACACGGGACAGGGAATAAATGAGCAGTTCTTC. Translated, it gives CASSDTGQGINEQFF.

J is TRBJ1-6 and V is TRBV3-1 (or the pseudogene TRBV3-2), with 8 bases fitting TRBD1. The V gene end was trimmed by 4 bases and the J gene end by 10 bases; junction bases not matched to a gene: 3. This CDR3 region has 13 residues. CDR1 and CDR2 (germline): LGHDT, YNNKEL (reference sequence). In DNA form, the CDR3 reads TGTGCCAGCAGCCGGGACAGGTTCTCACCCCTCCACTTT. Its translation: CASSRDRFSPLHF.

This chain joins TRBV27 and TRBJ1-5; D possibly corresponds to TRBD1 (5 bases). The length of the CDR3 is 13 residues. Trimming stripped 8 bases from V and 7 bases from J, with 15 bases between. The germline V gene encodes CDR1 MNHEY and CDR2 SMNVEV (reference sequence). CDR3 sequence reads: CASGRGGGQPQHF. As DNA, the CDR3 is TGTGCCAGCGGTAGGGGAGGAGGCCAGCCCCAGCATTTT.

This sequence joins TRBV24-1 and TRBJ1-5; D call uncertain. Trimming shortened V by 4 bases and J by 3 bases, and 3 bases separated the two germline ends. This CDR3 spans 12 amino acids. Germline V gives CDR1 KGHDR, CDR2 SFDVKD. The CDR3 sequence: CATSDFNQPQHF. The CDR3 coding sequence is TGTGCCACCAGTGACTTCAATCAGCCCCAGCATTTT.

The V call is TRBV7-3, the J call TRBJ2-1; 9 bases map to TRBD2. Unmatched junction bases numbered 14, after V lost 3 bases and J lost 5 bases. Germline CDR1 reads SGHTA; CDR2 reads FQGTGA. This CDR3 contains 18 residues. The CDR3 protein is CASSFHASSSGDHNEQFF. The CDR3 DNA follows: TGTGCCAGCAGCTTCCATGCTTCGTCTAGCGGGGACCACAATGAGCAGTTCTTC.

The gene calls are TRBV19 and TRBJ1-2; 8 bases fit TRBD1. The CDR3 covers 15 residues. With V trimmed by 7 bases and J by 0 bases, 7 bases remained unmatched. CDR1 and CDR2 from the germline V gene are LNHDA and SQIVND (reference sequence). The CDR3 loop is CASKQTGETNYGYTF. The CDR3 nucleotides are TGTGCCAGTAAACAGACAGGGGAAACTAACTATGGCTACACCTTC.

The V gene is TRBV28, the J gene TRBJ2-3; D perhaps matches TRBD2 (5 bases). V was clipped by 2 bases and J by 4 bases, with 16 bases between them. CDR3 size: 16 residues. Germline V gene sequence: CDR1 MDHEN, CDR2 SYDVKM. The CDR3 loop is CASSLAGPSYSDTQYF. CDR3 in DNA: TGTGCCAGCAGTTTAGCGGGCCCAAGTTACTCAGATACGCAGTATTTT.

The V call is TRBV7-2, the J call TRBJ1-5; a weak D match, TRBD1 (5 bases). This CDR3 has 15 amino acids. Germline V gene lookup returns CDR1 SGHTA and CDR2 FQGNSA. Trimming stripped 3 bases from V and 7 bases from J, with 16 bases between. CDR3 region: CASSFRGGDSQPQHF. CDR3 sequence (DNA): TGTGCCAGCAGCTTTCGGGGAGGGGACTCCCAGCCCCAGCATTTT.

This chain joins TRBV7-3 and TRBJ2-1, with TRBD2 matching over 8 bases. Germline V CDR1 and CDR2: SGHTA, FQGTGA. CDR3 size: 17 residues. V gave up 5 bases and J gave up 4 bases; unmatched junction bases: 13. CDR3 DNA sequence: TGTGCCAGCAGCGCCAACCCCCGACTAGCGAAGTACAATGAGCAGTTCTTC. It is translated as CASSANPRLAKYNEQFF. Combining the CDR3 with reference TRBV7-3 and TRBJ2-1 gives the whole variable domain GAGVSQTPSNKVTEKGKYVELRCDPISGHTALYWYRQSLGQGPEFLIYFQGTGAADDSGLPNDRFFAVRPEGSVSTLKIQRTERGDSAVYLCASSANPRLAKYNEQFFGPGTRLTVL.

V is TRBV3-1 (or the pseudogene TRBV3-2) and J is TRBJ2-7; D uncertain. From germline, CDR1 is LGHDT and CDR2 YNNKEL (reference sequence). Trimming shortened V by 8 bases and J by 6 bases, and 20 bases separated the two germline ends. CDR3 length equals 14 residues. The CDR3 loop reads CASSSAATRGEQYF. CDR3 DNA: TGTGCCAGCTCATCGGCTGCGACCAGAGGCGAGCAGTACTTC.

The chain uses TRBV30 and TRBJ1-4; no clear D gene. The V and J ends lost 2 bases and 8 bases respectively, with 15 bases between them. Germline V CDR1 and CDR2: GTSNPN, SVGIG (reference sequence). The CDR3 has 14 amino acids. The CDR3 spells CAWSFGLENEKLFF. CDR3 DNA sequence: TGTGCCTGGAGTTTCGGGTTGGAGAACGAAAAACTGTTTTTT. Based on the CDR3 plus reference TRBV30 and TRBJ1-4, the full variable domain is SQTIHQWPATLVQPVGSPLSLECTVEGTSNPNLYWYRQAAGRGLQLLFYSVGIGQISSEVPQNLSASRPQDRQFILSSKKLLLSDSGFYLCAWSFGLENEKLFFGSGTQLSVL.

The genes are TRBV19 and TRBJ2-7, with 8 bases that match TRBD1. CDR3 length: 15 amino acids. Germline V gene sequence: CDR1 LNHDA, CDR2 SQIVND (reference sequence). V shed 3 bases, J shed 3 bases, and the junction held 7 bases outside the gene matches. CDR3 amino acids: CASSIGTGGIYEQYF. In DNA, the CDR3 is TGTGCCAGTAGTATTGGAACAGGGGGGATCTACGAGCAGTACTTC.

The chain couples TRBV7-2 to TRBJ2-5; no definite D call. From germline, CDR1 is SGHTA and CDR2 FQGNSA. V dropped 5 bases and J dropped 4 bases, with 2 bases sitting between them. This CDR3 comprises 10 residues. In nucleotides, the CDR3 is TGTGCCAGCAGCCTAGAGACCCAGTACTTC. This sequence encodes CASSLETQYF.

The rearrangement joins TRBV5-1 to TRBJ2-2; D possibly corresponds to TRBD2 (6 bases). Trimming removed 0 bases at V and 7 bases at J, with 13 bases between. CDR1 and CDR2 (germline): SGHRS, YFSETQ. This CDR3 is built from 15 residues. This CDR3 reads CASSLVRSGFGELFF. The CDR3 DNA is TGCGCCAGCAGCTTGGTTAGGAGCGGGTTCGGGGAGCTGTTTTTT. The entire variable domain, with the rest obtained from reference TRBV5-1 and TRBJ2-2, is as follows: KAGVTQTPRYLIKTRGQQVTLSCSPISGHRSVSWYQQTPGQGLQFLFEYFSETQRNKGNFPGRFSGRQFSNSRSEMNVSTLELGDSALYLCASSLVRSGFGELFFGEGSRLTVL.

The CDR3 DNA reads as TGTGCCATCGGGCCCTCTCGGGAGCAGTACTTC. Translation gives CAIGPSREQYF. This chain links TRBV10-3 with TRBJ2-7; D uncertain. The length of the CDR3 is 11 residues. Per germline, CDR1 ENHRY and CDR2 SYGVKD. V gave up 8 bases and J gave up 7 bases, with 12 bases separating them.

This clone was seen a handful of times. V and J are TRBV7-3 and TRBJ2-7, with D perhaps TRBD2 (5 bases). This CDR3 has 15 residues. The germline CDR1 and CDR2 sequences are SGHTA and FQGTGA. Trimming took off 5 bases at V and 2 bases at J, with 16 bases between the two ends. CDR3 DNA sequence: TGTGCCAGCAGCCCCGGGCGGGCCCTTACCTACGAGCAGTACTTC. It encodes CASSPGRALTYEQYF.

The V and J genes are TRBV28 and TRBJ1-4; D remains ambiguous. The CDR3 loop spans 15 amino acids. Germline values: CDR1 MDHEN, CDR2 SYDVKM. Between the trimmed V and J ends, which lost 6 bases and 0 bases, there was a span of 11 bases. The CDR3 here is CASSTYGATNEKLFF. The CDR3 nucleotides are TGTGCCAGCAGCACCTACGGTGCAACTAATGAAAAACTGTTTTTT.

This rearrangement joins TRBV7-2 to TRBJ2-7; TRBD2 matches 14 bases. Germline V CDR1 and CDR2: SGHTA, FQGNSA. V was clipped by 1 base and J by 4 bases; unmatched bases: 6. This CDR3 comprises 17 residues. This CDR3 reads CASSLGPRLAGGYEQYF. CDR3 coding DNA: TGTGCCAGCAGCTTAGGGCCCCGACTAGCGGGGGGGTACGAGCAGTACTTC.

The rearrangement uses TRBV28 and TRBJ2-3; 7 nucleotides match TRBD2. The CDR3 contains 18 residues. The germline gives CDR1 MDHEN, CDR2 SYDVKM. V lost 7 bases, J lost 1 base, and 17 bases stayed unmatched. The CDR3 sequence: CASMLSGRVGGGTDTQYF. The CDR3 DNA sequence: TGTGCCAGCATGCTGTCTGGTCGAGTGGGAGGGGGCACAGATACGCAGTATTTT. The full variable domain, rest sourced from reference TRBV28 and TRBJ2-3, is DVKVTQSSRYLVKRTGEKVFLECVQDMDHENMFWYRQDPGLGLRLIYFSYDVKMKEKGDIPEGYSVSREKKERFSLILESASTNQTSMYLCASMLSGRVGGGTDTQYFGPGTRLTVL.

The chain has TRBV18 and TRBJ1-1, with 7 bases lining up with TRBD1. This CDR3 is built from 14 residues. V gave up 5 bases and J gave up 1 base; unmatched junction bases: 4. Germline CDR1 reads KGHSH; CDR2 reads LQKENI. In nucleotides, the CDR3 is TGTGCCAGCTCAAGGGACAGCACGAACACTGAAGCTTTCTTT. Translating gives CASSRDSTNTEAFF.

V usage is TRBV3-1 (or the pseudogene TRBV3-2) and J usage is TRBJ1-3; D unclear. This CDR3 is 11 amino acids long. V was clipped by 6 bases and J by 8 bases, with 8 bases between them. Germline assignment: CDR1 LGHDT and CDR2 YNNKEL (reference sequence). CDR3 bases: TGTGCCAGCAGACAGAGGGACACCATATATTTT. It codes for CASRQRDTIYF.

The rearrangement uses TRBV5-4 and TRBJ2-1, with 10 bases matching TRBD1. V lost 4 bases, J lost 0 bases, and 10 bases stayed unmatched. Germline V gene lookup returns CDR1 SGHNT and CDR2 YYREEE (reference sequence). This CDR3 is built from 18 residues. CDR3 region: CASSRDRGGPSSYNEQFF. CDR3 nucleotide sequence: TGTGCCAGCAGCCGGGACAGGGGTGGCCCGAGCTCCTACAATGAGCAGTTCTTC.

The rearrangement links TRBV7-9 to TRBJ1-1; weak D call: TRBD1 (6 bases). V was trimmed by 5 bases and J by 5 bases, leaving 12 bases between them. CDR1 is SEHNR, CDR2 FQNEAQ, per germline (reference sequence). There are 13 residues in the CDR3. For the CDR3, the DNA is TGTGCCAGCAGCACCGACAGGAGGACTGAAGCTTTCTTT. Amino acid sequence: CASSTDRRTEAFF.

This clone was observed a single time. The V and J genes are TRBV29-1 and TRBJ2-1; TRBD2 agrees at 7 bases. With 7 bases clipped from V and 2 bases from J, the junction kept 14 bases outside the gene matches. Germline V lookup: CDR1 SQVTM, CDR2 ANQGSEA. The CDR3 extends over 16 amino acids. The CDR3 reads CSAELAFNPPYNEQFF. CDR3 bases: TGCAGCGCCGAACTAGCGTTCAACCCCCCCTACAATGAGCAGTTCTTC.

This chain uses TRBV7-2 with TRBJ2-5; 8 nucleotides match TRBD2. V lost 5 bases, J lost 1 base, and 6 bases stayed unmatched. From germline, CDR1 is SGHTA and CDR2 FQGNSA. This CDR3 comprises 15 residues. This chain's CDR3 is CASSALAGFQETQYF. The CDR3 region has the DNA TGTGCCAGCAGCGCATTAGCGGGGTTCCAAGAGACCCAGTACTTC. Full variable domain (rest looked up from reference TRBV7-2 and TRBJ2-5): GAGVSQSPSNKVTEKGKDVELRCDPISGHTALYWYRQSLGQGLEFLIYFQGNSAPDKSGLPSDRFSAERTGGSVSTLTIQRTQQEDSAVYLCASSALAGFQETQYFGPGTRLLVL.

The chain's CDR3 is CASIPTASSYEQYF. The DNA for the CDR3 is TGTGCCAGCATCCCGACAGCGAGCTCCTACGAGCAGTACTTC. The chain is built from TRBV28 and TRBJ2-7, with D possibly matching TRBD1 (5 bases). CDR1 is MDHEN, CDR2 SYDVKM, per germline. The CDR3 is 14 amino acids. Trimming took off 7 bases at V and 0 bases at J, with 13 bases between the two ends.